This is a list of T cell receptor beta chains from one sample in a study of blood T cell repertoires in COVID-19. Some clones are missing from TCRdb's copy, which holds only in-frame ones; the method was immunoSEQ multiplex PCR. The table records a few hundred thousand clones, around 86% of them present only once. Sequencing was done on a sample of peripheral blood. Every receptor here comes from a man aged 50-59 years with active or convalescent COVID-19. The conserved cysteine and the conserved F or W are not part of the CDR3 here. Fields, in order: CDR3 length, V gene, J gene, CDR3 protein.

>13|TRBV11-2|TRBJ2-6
ASSSWTSRANVLT
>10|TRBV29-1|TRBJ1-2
SVARASYGYT
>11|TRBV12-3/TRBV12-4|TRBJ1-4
ASSPGQIEKLF
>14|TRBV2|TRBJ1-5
ASSLQGLGSNQPQH
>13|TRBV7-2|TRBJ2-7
ASSPSEGTSYEQY
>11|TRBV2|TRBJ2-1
ASSKGQTNEQF
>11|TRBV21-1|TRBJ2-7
ASNNPRDYEQY
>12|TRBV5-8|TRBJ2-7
ASSQRTGTYEQY
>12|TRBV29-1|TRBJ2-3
SVVRGGKADTQY
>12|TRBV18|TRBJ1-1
ASSPGQRNTEAF
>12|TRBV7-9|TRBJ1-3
ATAVTGFGNTIY
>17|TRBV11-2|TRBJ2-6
ASSFRRTGSTSGANVLT
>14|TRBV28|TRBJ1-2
ASSSSRAGFNYGYT
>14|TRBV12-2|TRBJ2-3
ASRLTRAHQGDTQY
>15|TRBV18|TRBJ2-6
ASSPARQLSGANVLT
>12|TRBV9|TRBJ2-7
ASSVGLADYEQY
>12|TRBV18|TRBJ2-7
ASSPNLANYEQY
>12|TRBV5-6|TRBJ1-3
ASSGGGFGNTIY
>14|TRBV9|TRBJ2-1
ASTVGGLAGVGEQF
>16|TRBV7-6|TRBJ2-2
ASSFTPRAGGNTGELF
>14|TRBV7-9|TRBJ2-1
ASSLGSGSSYNEQF
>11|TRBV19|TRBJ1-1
ASSTGRGSEAF
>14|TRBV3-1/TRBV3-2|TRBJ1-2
ASSQAGQGLNYGYT
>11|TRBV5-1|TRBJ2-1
ASSSFGGNEQF
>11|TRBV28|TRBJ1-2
ASRTGGASGYT
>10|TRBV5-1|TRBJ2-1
ASSLELNEQF
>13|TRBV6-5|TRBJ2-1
ASRLGTSGTSEQF
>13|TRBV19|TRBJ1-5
ASSISYRINQPQH
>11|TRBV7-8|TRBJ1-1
ASSFHRGREAF
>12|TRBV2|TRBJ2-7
ASMPGQTFYEQY
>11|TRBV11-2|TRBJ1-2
ASSPQGSRGYT
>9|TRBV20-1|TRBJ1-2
SAKPFRDTH
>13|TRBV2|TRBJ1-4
ASSLGQATNEKLF
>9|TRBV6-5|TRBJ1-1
ASGQNTEAF
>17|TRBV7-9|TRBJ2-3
ASSKKGTSGLRSTDTQY
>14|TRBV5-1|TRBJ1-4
ASSRQADSREEKLF
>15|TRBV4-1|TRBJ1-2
ASSQALGQPASGGYT
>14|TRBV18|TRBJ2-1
ASSPRLAGGDGVQF
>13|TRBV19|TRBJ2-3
ASSWKRGITDTQY
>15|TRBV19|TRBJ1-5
ASRGEGDRGDGQPQH
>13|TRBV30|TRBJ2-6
AWSTDPSGANVLT
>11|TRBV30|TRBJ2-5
AWKAGPLETQY
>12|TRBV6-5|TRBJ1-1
ASTQTGRGTEAF
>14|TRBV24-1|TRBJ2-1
ATRPPGGHSYNEQF
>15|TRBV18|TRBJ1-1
ASSPPGQGAGGTEAF
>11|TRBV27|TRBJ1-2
ASRTSEGEGYT
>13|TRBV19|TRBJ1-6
ASTRQGLDNSPLH
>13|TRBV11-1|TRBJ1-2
ASSHDGTPERGYT
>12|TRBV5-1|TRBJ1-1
ASSFSAGDTEAF
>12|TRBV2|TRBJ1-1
ASRLQGLNTEAF
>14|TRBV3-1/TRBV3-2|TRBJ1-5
ASSQGGQGLGQPQH